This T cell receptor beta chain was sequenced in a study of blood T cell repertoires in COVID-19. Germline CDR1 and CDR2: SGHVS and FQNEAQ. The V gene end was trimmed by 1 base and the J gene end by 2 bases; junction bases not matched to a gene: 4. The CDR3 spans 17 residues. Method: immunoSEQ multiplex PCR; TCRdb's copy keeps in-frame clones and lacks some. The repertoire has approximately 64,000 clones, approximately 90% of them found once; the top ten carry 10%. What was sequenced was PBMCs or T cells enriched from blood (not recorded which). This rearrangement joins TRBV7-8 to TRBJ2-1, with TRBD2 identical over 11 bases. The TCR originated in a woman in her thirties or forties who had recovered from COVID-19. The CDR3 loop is CASSLGLAGRTYNEQFF. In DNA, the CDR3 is TGTGCCAGCAGCTTAGGACTAGCGGGGAGAACCTACAATGAGCAGTTCTTC.